Listed below are T cell receptor beta chains from one sample, sequenced in a study of T-cell reconstitution after alpha-beta-depleted transplantation in children. TCRdb analysed the PCR reads with MiXCR anew, one entry per CDR3 protein. The table includes hundreds of thousands of distinct CDR3 sequences, approximately 17% detected once. The sample here was PBMCs, mostly from graft donor cells, taken 360 days after TCRalphabeta/CD19-depleted stem cell transplant. Receptor source: a male patient aged 2-9 years who had a stem cell transplant for acute lymphoblastic leukemia, so the T cells may come from the graft donor. Both conserved end residues are part of each CDR3. Fields, in order: D gene, J gene, CDR3 length, clone size, V gene, CDR3 protein, CDR3 DNA. A D gene is named only where the DNA matches it firmly. Not all rows give a size; the values are once, few, many and, for expanded clones, a class.

d_gene: TRBD1; j_gene: TRBJ2-5; len: 12; abundance: few; v_gene: TRBV27; CDR3aa: CASRGQGETQYF; CDR3nt: TGTGCCAGCAGGGGACAGGGAGAGACCCAGTACTTC
d_gene: TRBD2; j_gene: TRBJ2-5; len: 15; abundance: NA; v_gene: TRBV7-2; CDR3aa: CASSLSERGYETQYF; CDR3nt: TGTGCCAGCAGCTTAAGCGAGCGGGGGTATGAGACCCAGTACTTC
d_gene: NA; j_gene: TRBJ2-1; len: 14; abundance: few; v_gene: TRBV9; CDR3aa: CASSVSGSGVEQFF; CDR3nt: TGTGCCAGCAGCGTATCGGGGAGTGGGGTCGAGCAGTTCTTC
d_gene: NA; j_gene: TRBJ1-1; len: 15; abundance: many; v_gene: TRBV5-1; CDR3aa: CASSSTQWVYTEAFF; CDR3nt: TGCGCCAGCAGCTCGACACAGTGGGTGTACACTGAAGCTTTCTTT
d_gene: NA; j_gene: TRBJ1-2; len: 16; abundance: NA; v_gene: TRBV5-5; CDR3aa: CASSLIFSGGNYGYTF; CDR3nt: TGTGCCAGCAGCTTGATTTTCTCGGGGGGTAACTATGGCTACACCTTC
d_gene: TRBD1; j_gene: TRBJ2-2; len: 15; abundance: few; v_gene: TRBV6-5; CDR3aa: CASSHGQGGTGELFF; CDR3nt: TGTGCCAGCAGTCACGGACAGGGCGGCACCGGGGAGCTGTTTTTT
d_gene: NA; j_gene: TRBJ2-7; len: 15; abundance: NA; v_gene: TRBV19; CDR3aa: CASSIAGQGHYEQYF; CDR3nt: TGTGCCAGTAGTATAGCTGGTCAGGGGCACTACGAGCAGTACTTC
d_gene: NA; j_gene: TRBJ2-7; len: 13; abundance: NA; v_gene: TRBV28; CDR3aa: CASSLWDTYEQYF; CDR3nt: TGTGCCAGCAGTTTATGGGACACCTACGAGCAGTACTTC
d_gene: NA; j_gene: TRBJ2-1; len: 14; abundance: NA; v_gene: TRBV28; CDR3aa: CASSYGLDSNEQFF; CDR3nt: TGTGCCAGCAGTTATGGCTTGGACAGCAATGAGCAGTTCTTC
d_gene: NA; j_gene: TRBJ2-7; len: 12; abundance: few; v_gene: TRBV10-2; CDR3aa: CASSDSGVEQYF; CDR3nt: TGCGCCAGCAGTGATTCTGGTGTCGAGCAGTACTTC
d_gene: TRBD2; j_gene: TRBJ2-1; len: 16; abundance: NA; v_gene: TRBV7-2; CDR3aa: CASSLWGTSGINEQFF; CDR3nt: TGTGCCAGCAGCTTATGGGGGACTAGCGGAATCAATGAGCAGTTCTTC
d_gene: NA; j_gene: TRBJ2-1; len: 11; abundance: NA; v_gene: TRBV5-4; CDR3aa: CASIFLGEQFF; CDR3nt: TGTGCCAGCATATTTCTTGGTGAGCAGTTCTTC
d_gene: NA; j_gene: TRBJ1-2; len: 17; abundance: NA; v_gene: TRBV20-1; CDR3aa: CSARDPIDKGQNYGYTF; CDR3nt: TGCAGTGCTAGAGATCCGATAGACAAGGGGCAGAACTATGGCTACACCTTC
d_gene: TRBD1; j_gene: TRBJ2-7; len: 18; abundance: NA; v_gene: TRBV27; CDR3aa: CASSFPVFQGAFNYEQYF; CDR3nt: TGTGCCAGCAGTTTTCCCGTGTTTCAGGGGGCCTTTAACTACGAGCAGTACTTC
d_gene: TRBD2; j_gene: TRBJ2-7; len: 19; abundance: many; v_gene: TRBV6-2/TRBV6-3; CDR3aa: CASSYSTSGPQYPPYEQYF; CDR3nt: TGTGCCAGCAGTTACTCAACTAGCGGGCCCCAGTACCCTCCCTACGAGCAGTACTTC
d_gene: NA; j_gene: TRBJ2-3; len: 14; abundance: few; v_gene: TRBV20-1; CDR3aa: CSARAALGTDTQYF; CDR3nt: TGCAGTGCTAGAGCGGCCTTGGGCACAGATACGCAGTATTTT
d_gene: TRBD1; j_gene: TRBJ1-2; len: 15; abundance: NA; v_gene: TRBV12-3/TRBV12-4; CDR3aa: CASSPDRAGTYGYTF; CDR3nt: TGTGCCAGCAGTCCGGACAGGGCCGGTACCTATGGCTACACCTTC